This T cell receptor (beta chain) was identified in a study of blood T cell repertoires in COVID-19. Study as a whole: Sites across the United States, Italy and Spain contributed samples from acute and convalescent COVID-19.

In the authors' workflow: Reference gene primer amplification gave estimated nucleated cell counts. The method was immunoSEQ multiplex PCR; TCRdb's version includes in-frame clones alone and lacks a portion of them. V and J calls and clone size are as listed in that table; D and trimming were resolved from the DNA. The table includes about 200,000 clones, 65% to 90% detected once. Germline V gene sequence: CDR1 SGHVS, CDR2 FNYEAQ. Trimming at V came to 3 bases and at J to 3 bases, leaving 9 bases not matched to a gene. The CDR3 extends over 18 amino acids. This sequence joins TRBV7-6 and TRBJ1-6, with TRBD1 matching over 9 bases. Sample: peripheral blood. This TCR was recovered from a man aged 50-59 years with active or convalescent COVID-19. The CDR3 is CASSFSVSGQGYNSPLHF. CDR3 nucleotide sequence: TGTGCCAGCAGCTTTTCCGTATCGGGACAGGGCTATAATTCACCCCTCCACTTT. The full variable domain, in which reference TRBV7-6 and TRBJ1-6 provide the parts outside the CDR3, is GAGVSQSPRYKVTKRGQDVALRCDPISGHVSLYWYRQALGQGPEFLTYFNYEAQQDKSGLPNDRFSAERPEGSISTLTIQRTEQRDSAMYRCASSFSVSGQGYNSPLHFGNGTRLTVT.